The present T cell receptor (beta chain) was sequenced within a study of T cell responses to AZD1222 COVID-19 vaccine. Study-level results: Only after the peak T cell response were repertoires sampled. Spike-specific TCR breadth and depth rose after two AZD1222 doses. Among the donors, most were white British and more were female, and clonal diversity was possibly underestimated. Close to half of all spike-specific TCRs reportedly target regions of the variants that are unmutated.

Turning to this clone: Its antigen is as yet unknown.

The CDR3 spans 15 residues. Germline V gene sequence: CDR1 SGHNT, CDR2 YYREEE (reference sequence). The V segment lost 2 bases and the J segment 6 bases; nucleotides outside the gene matches: 9. Produced via immunoSEQ multiplex PCR; TCRdb's table is partial and in-frame only. The table includes about 140,000 clones, 90% to 95% detected once. The TCR sequence derives from an adult in good health. This chain joins TRBV5-4 and TRBJ1-2; 8 bases are shared with TRBD1. The sequences come from peripheral blood, collected on day 0 of AZD1222 vaccination. The CDR3 region is CASSFSGQGLHGYTF. In DNA, the CDR3 is TGTGCCAGCAGCTTTAGTGGACAGGGCTTACATGGCTACACCTTC.